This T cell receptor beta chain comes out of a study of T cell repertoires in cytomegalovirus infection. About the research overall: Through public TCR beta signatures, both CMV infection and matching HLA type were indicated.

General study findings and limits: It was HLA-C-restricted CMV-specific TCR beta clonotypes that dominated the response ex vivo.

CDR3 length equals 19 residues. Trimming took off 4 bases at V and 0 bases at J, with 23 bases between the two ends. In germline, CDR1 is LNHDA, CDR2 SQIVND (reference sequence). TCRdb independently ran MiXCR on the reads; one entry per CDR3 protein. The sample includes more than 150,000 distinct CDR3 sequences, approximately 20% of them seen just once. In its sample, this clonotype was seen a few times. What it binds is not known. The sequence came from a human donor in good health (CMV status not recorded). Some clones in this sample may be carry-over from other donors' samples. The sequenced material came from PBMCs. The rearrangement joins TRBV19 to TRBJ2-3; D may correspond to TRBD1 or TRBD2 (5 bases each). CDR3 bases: TGTGCCAGTAGTACCCGGGGCAGCGGAGTATTATCTAGCACAGATACGCAGTATTTT. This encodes CASSTRGSGVLSSTDTQYF.